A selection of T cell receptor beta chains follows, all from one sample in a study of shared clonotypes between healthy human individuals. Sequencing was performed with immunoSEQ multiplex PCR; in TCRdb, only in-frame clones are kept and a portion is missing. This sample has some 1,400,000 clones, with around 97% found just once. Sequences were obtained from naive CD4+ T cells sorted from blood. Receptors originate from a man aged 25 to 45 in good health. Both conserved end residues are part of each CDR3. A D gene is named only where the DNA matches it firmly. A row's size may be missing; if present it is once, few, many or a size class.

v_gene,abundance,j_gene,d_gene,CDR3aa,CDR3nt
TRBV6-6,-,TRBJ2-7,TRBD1,CASSYDRGGEQYF,TGTGCCAGCAGTTACGACAGGGGAGGAGAGCAGTACTTC
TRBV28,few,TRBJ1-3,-,CASSPWTEGNTIYF,TGTGCCAGCAGTCCCTGGACAGAGGGAAACACCATATATTTT
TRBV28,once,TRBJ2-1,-,CASNAPGYNEQFF,TGTGCCAGCAACGCCCCTGGATACAATGAGCAGTTCTTC
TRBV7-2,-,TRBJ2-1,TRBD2,CASTPGLAFRDEQFF,TGTGCCAGCACTCCGGGACTAGCCTTTCGCGATGAGCAGTTCTTC
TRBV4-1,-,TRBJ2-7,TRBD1,CASSQPTGKGHEQYF,TGCGCCAGCAGCCAGCCGACAGGGAAGGGGCACGAGCAGTACTTC
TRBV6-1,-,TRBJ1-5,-,CASVIQGFGNQPQHF,TGTGCCAGCGTCATACAGGGTTTCGGCAATCAGCCCCAGCATTTT
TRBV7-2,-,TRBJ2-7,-,CASSSIGGSNPYEQYF,TGTGCCAGCAGCTCTATCGGTGGATCGAACCCCTACGAGCAGTACTTC
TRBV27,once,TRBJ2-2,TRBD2,CASSFRGESTGELFF,TGTGCCAGCAGTTTTCGGGGGGAGTCCACCGGGGAGCTGTTTTTT
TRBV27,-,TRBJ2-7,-,CASRLGSEQYF,TGTGCCAGCAGACTAGGCTCCGAGCAGTACTTC
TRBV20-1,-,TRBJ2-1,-,CSASSDAEQFF,TGCAGTGCTTCTAGCGACGCTGAGCAGTTCTTC
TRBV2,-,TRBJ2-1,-,CASSPNESSYNEQFF,TGTGCCAGCAGCCCTAATGAAAGCTCCTACAATGAGCAGTTCTTC
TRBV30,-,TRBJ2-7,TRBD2,CAWSRAGGYTYEQYF,TGTGCCTGGAGTCGGGCGGGAGGGTACACCTACGAGCAGTACTTC
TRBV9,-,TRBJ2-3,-,CASSVGGTDTQYF,TGTGCCAGCAGCGTAGGTGGCACAGATACGCAGTATTTT
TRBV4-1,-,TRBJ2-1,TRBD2,CASSQDRSSGSSYNEQFF,TGCGCCAGCAGCCAAGACCGCTCTAGCGGGAGCTCCTACAATGAGCAGTTCTTC
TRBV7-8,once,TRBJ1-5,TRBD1,CASSFQGGTAYSNQPQHF,TGTGCCAGCAGCTTTCAGGGGGGGACCGCTTATAGCAATCAGCCCCAGCATTTT
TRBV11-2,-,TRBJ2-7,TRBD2,CASSLGTSGSYEQYF,TGTGCCAGCAGCTTAGGAACTAGCGGGTCCTACGAGCAGTACTTC
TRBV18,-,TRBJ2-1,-,CASSPILANSYNEQFF,TGTGCCAGCTCACCCATCCTGGCTAACTCCTACAATGAGCAGTTCTTC
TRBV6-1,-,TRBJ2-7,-,CASSEALEMTGREQYF,TGTGCCAGCAGTGAAGCGCTCGAAATGACAGGTCGGGAGCAGTACTTC
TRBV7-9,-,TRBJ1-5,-,CASSLETSNQPQHF,TGTGCCAGCAGCTTAGAAACTAGCAATCAGCCCCAGCATTTT
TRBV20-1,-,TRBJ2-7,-,CSPGTSSEQYF,TGCAGCCCCGGGACCAGTTCCGAGCAGTACTTC
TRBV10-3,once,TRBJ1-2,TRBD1,CATMFGGTGSTYGYTF,TGTGCCACCATGTTTGGTGGGACAGGGTCAACCTATGGCTACACCTTC
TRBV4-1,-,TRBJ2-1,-,CASSARINEQFF,TGCGCCAGCAGCGCCCGTATCAATGAGCAGTTCTTC
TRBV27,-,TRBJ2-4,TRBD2,CASSPNSGRPQNIQYF,TGTGCCAGCAGCCCCAATAGCGGGAGGCCCCAAAACATTCAGTACTTC
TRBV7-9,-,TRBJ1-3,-,CASSSFIERDSGNTIYF,TGTGCCAGCAGCTCCTTTATCGAGCGCGACTCTGGAAACACCATATATTTT
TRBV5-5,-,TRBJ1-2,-,CASSLADYYGYTF,TGTGCCAGCAGCTTGGCAGATTACTATGGCTACACCTTC
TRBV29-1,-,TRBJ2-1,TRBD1,CSVDMGQGNSYNEQFF,TGCAGCGTTGACATGGGACAGGGGAACTCCTACAATGAGCAGTTCTTC
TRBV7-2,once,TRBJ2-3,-,CASSRIVDTQYF,TGTGCCAGCAGCCGCATTGTAGATACGCAGTATTTT
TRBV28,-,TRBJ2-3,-,CASSLGQGTDTQYF,TGTGCCAGCAGTTTGGGGCAGGGGACAGATACGCAGTATTTT
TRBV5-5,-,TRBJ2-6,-,CASTQSGLGANVLTF,TGTGCCAGCACCCAGTCAGGGTTAGGGGCCAACGTCCTGACTTTC
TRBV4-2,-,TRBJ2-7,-,CASSQQWQTPSYEQYF,TGTGCCAGCAGCCAACAATGGCAAACGCCATCCTACGAGCAGTACTTC
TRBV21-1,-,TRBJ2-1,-,CASSKRRERFNEQFF,TGTGCCAGCAGCAAACGGCGGGAGCGGTTCAATGAGCAGTTCTTC
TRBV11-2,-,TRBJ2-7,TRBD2,CASSDGTSGIESYEQYF,TGTGCCAGCAGCGACGGGACTAGCGGGATAGAATCCTACGAGCAGTACTTC
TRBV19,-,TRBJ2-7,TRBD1,CASPFPGTGSKINYEQYF,TGTGCCAGCCCGTTTCCTGGGACAGGGAGTAAGATAAACTACGAGCAGTACTTC
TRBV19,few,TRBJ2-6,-,CASSIPGANVLTF,TGTGCCAGTAGTATACCTGGGGCCAACGTCCTGACTTTC
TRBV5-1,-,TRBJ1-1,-,CASSPRPGLNTEAFF,TGCGCCAGCAGCCCCCGGCCAGGCCTGAACACTGAAGCTTTCTTT
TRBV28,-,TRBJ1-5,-,CASPKDRSSGSFQPQHF,TGTGCCAGCCCGAAAGACCGAAGCTCAGGGAGTTTTCAGCCCCAGCATTTT
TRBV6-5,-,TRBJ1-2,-,CASSYSGDYGYTF,TGTGCCAGCAGTTACTCAGGGGACTATGGCTACACCTTC
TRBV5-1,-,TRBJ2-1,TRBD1,CASSFPDRAYNEQFF,TGCGCCAGCAGCTTTCCGGACAGGGCGTACAATGAGCAGTTCTTC
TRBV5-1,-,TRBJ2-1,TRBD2,CASSLDGGGYNEQFF,TGCGCCAGCAGCTTGGATGGCGGGGGTTACAATGAGCAGTTCTTC
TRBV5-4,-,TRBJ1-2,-,CASSFSGGERGYTF,TGTGCCAGCAGCTTCTCAGGAGGGGAGCGTGGCTACACCTTC
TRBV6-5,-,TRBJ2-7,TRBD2,CASRGRREPPYEQYF,TGTGCCAGCAGGGGCCGGCGGGAGCCACCCTACGAGCAGTACTTC
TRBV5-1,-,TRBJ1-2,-,CASSPPDLGGYTF,TGCGCCAGCAGCCCACCGGACCTGGGTGGCTACACCTTC
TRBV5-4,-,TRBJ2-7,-,CASSSPGSEQYF,TGTGCCAGCAGCTCACCAGGATCAGAGCAGTACTTC
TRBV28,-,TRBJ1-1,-,CASSSPGGGTEAFF,TGTGCCAGCAGTTCCCCGGGGGGGGGCACTGAAGCTTTCTTT
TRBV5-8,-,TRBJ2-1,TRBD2,CASSFKSFGLAGWDEQFF,TGTGCCAGCAGCTTTAAGAGCTTTGGCCTAGCGGGATGGGATGAGCAGTTCTTC
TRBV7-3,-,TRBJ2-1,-,CASSSIGGHRTEDYNEQFF,TGTGCCAGCAGCTCAATAGGGGGTCACCGGACAGAAGATTACAATGAGCAGTTCTTC
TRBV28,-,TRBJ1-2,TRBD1,CASSDSQGANYGYTF,TGTGCCAGCAGTGACTCGCAGGGGGCCAACTATGGCTACACCTTC
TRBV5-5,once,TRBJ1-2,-,CASSRAGWYTF,TGTGCCAGCAGCCGGGCCGGTTGGTACACCTTC
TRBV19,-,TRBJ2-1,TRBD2,CASSSGAGPYNEQFF,TGTGCCAGTAGTTCCGGAGCGGGGCCCTACAATGAGCAGTTCTTC